The rows below give T cell receptor beta chains drawn from one sample of a study of blood T cell repertoires in COVID-19. Data came from immunoSEQ multiplex PCR; TCRdb stores just in-frame clones and leaves some out. The sample holds roughly 25,000 clones, around 66% seen once. The sequencing sample was made of peripheral blood. Receptors were obtained from a man aged 55 to 70 with active or convalescent COVID-19. CDR3s include the opening cysteine and the closing phenylalanine or tryptophan. The D gene is left open where the match is weak. Clone size is not always given. Where it is, it says once, few, many or a class for expanded clones.

v_gene	abundance	j_gene	d_gene	CDR3aa	CDR3nt
TRBV19	-	TRBJ2-7	TRBD1	CASSTGTGSYEQYF	TGTGCCAGTAGTACCGGGACAGGGAGCTACGAGCAGTACTTC
TRBV11-3	-	TRBJ2-7	-	CASSFPSPRYEQYF	TGTGCCAGCAGCTTTCCTTCTCCTCGTTACGAGCAGTACTTC
TRBV9	-	TRBJ1-1	-	CASSVAQSTEAFF	TGTGCCAGCAGCGTAGCCCAATCCACTGAAGCTTTCTTT
TRBV25-1	-	TRBJ1-6	-	CASSEFMNSPLHF	TGTGCCAGCAGTGAATTTATGAATTCACCCCTCCACTTT
TRBV27	-	TRBJ1-1	TRBD1	CASRRTGFILNTEAFF	TGTGCCAGCAGAAGGACAGGGTTCATTTTAAACACTGAAGCTTTCTTT
TRBV7-9	-	TRBJ1-2	-	CASSATTRGGYTF	TGTGCCAGCAGCGCCACGACCAGAGGTGGCTACACCTTC
TRBV6-1	few	TRBJ1-5	-	CASSVSRDLTLLKPQHF	TGTGCCAGCAGTGTCAGCCGGGACTTGACCCTTCTCAAGCCCCAGCATTTT
TRBV24-1	-	TRBJ1-2	-	CATVRGTGYTF	TGTGCCACAGTTAGGGGGACGGGCTACACCTTC
TRBV9	-	TRBJ2-7	TRBD2	CASSSGSGGGSYEQYF	TGTGCCAGCAGCTCAGGAAGCGGGGGGGGCTCCTACGAGCAGTACTTC
TRBV5-1	-	TRBJ2-3	TRBD2	CASSWNPGTSGSTDTQYF	TGCGCCAGCAGCTGGAACCCCGGGACTAGCGGGAGCACAGATACGCAGTATTTT
TRBV19	-	TRBJ1-1	-	CASSMMWSMNTEAFF	TGTGCCAGTAGTATGATGTGGAGTATGAACACTGAAGCTTTCTTT
TRBV5-6	-	TRBJ2-3	-	CASGSPGPADTQYF	TGTGCCAGCGGGTCGCCTGGGCCGGCAGATACGCAGTATTTT
TRBV11-2	few	TRBJ2-7	-	CASSPIRRPRTEGNYEQYF	TGTGCCAGCAGCCCTATCCGAAGACCGAGGACAGAAGGTAACTACGAGCAGTACTTC
TRBV5-1	-	TRBJ2-7	-	CASSSWTTTGDEQYF	TGCGCCAGCAGCTCCTGGACCACGACCGGGGACGAGCAGTACTTC
TRBV4-1	-	TRBJ1-2	TRBD1	CASSQDPGTGESYGYTF	TGCGCCAGCAGCCAAGATCCCGGGACAGGGGAATCCTATGGCTACACCTTC
TRBV20-1	few	TRBJ2-5	TRBD1	CSTGTGGTQYF	TGCAGTACAGGGACAGGGGGGACCCAGTACTTC
TRBV4-1	few	TRBJ1-1	-	CASSQYRQGKAFF	TGCGCCAGCAGCCAATACCGTCAGGGTAAAGCTTTCTTT
TRBV24-1	-	TRBJ2-7	-	CAPPPTDEQYF	TGTGCCCCTCCCCCTACGGACGAGCAGTACTTC
TRBV4-1	-	TRBJ2-7	-	CASSQAMQGKYEQYF	TGCGCCAGCAGCCAAGCCATGCAGGGGAAGTACGAGCAGTACTTC
TRBV6-5	few	TRBJ2-7	TRBD2	CASRPWTSGGDEQYF	TGTGCCAGCAGGCCCTGGACTAGCGGGGGGGACGAGCAGTACTTC
TRBV20-1	-	TRBJ1-5	-	CSASGGQPQHF	TGCAGTGCATCGGGGGGGCAGCCCCAGCATTTT
TRBV19	-	TRBJ1-5	-	CASSIDGFGFQPQHF	TGTGCCAGTAGTATCGATGGTTTCGGGTTTCAGCCCCAGCATTTT
TRBV7-3	-	TRBJ2-1	TRBD1	CASSLTRDRGNNEQFF	TGTGCCAGCAGCCTCACCCGGGACAGGGGGAACAATGAGCAGTTCTTC
TRBV15	-	TRBJ1-5	-	CATSRGQSNQPQHF	TGTGCCACCAGCAGAGGTCAGTCCAATCAGCCCCAGCATTTT
TRBV3-1/TRBV3-2	-	TRBJ2-1	TRBD2	CASSQGAGRHNEQFF	TGTGCCAGCAGCCAAGGAGCGGGGCGGCACAATGAGCAGTTCTTC
TRBV24-1	-	TRBJ1-2	TRBD1	CATSDSRTGEVHGYTF	TGTGCCACCAGTGATTCGAGGACAGGGGAGGTACATGGCTACACCTTC
TRBV14	-	TRBJ2-5	-	CASKSTVTQETQYF	TGTGCCAGCAAATCCACGGTAACTCAAGAGACCCAGTACTTC
TRBV3-1/TRBV3-2	-	TRBJ2-3	TRBD2	CASSPGGSTDTQYF	TGTGCCAGCAGCCCGGGGGGTAGCACAGATACGCAGTATTTT
TRBV4-2	-	TRBJ2-1	TRBD2	CASSLRTSGSISSYNEQFF	TGTGCCAGCAGCTTACGTACTAGCGGGAGTATCAGCTCCTACAATGAGCAGTTCTTC